This entry is about one T cell receptor beta chain. What it recognizes is unknown. This sample is part of a study of response to subunit inactivated influenza vaccine. V dropped 0 bases and J dropped 8; count of bases not matched to a gene: 7. CDR1 and CDR2 (germline): LGHNA, YSLEER. This CDR3 comprises 16 residues. TCRdb redid the calling of the RT-PCR reads with MiXCR, one entry per CDR3 protein. The sample yields more than 550,000 distinct CDR3 sequences, around 11% seen once. Points from the study as a whole: Authors suggested that a seasonal influenza vaccination recruits few new T cells each time.

These data were also filed under a second study, of T cells expressing NK-cell markers. This second study notes: A 5'RACE template switching approach incorporating UMIs was used to make TCR beta cDNA. Source material for TCR beta repertoires consisted of sorted CD3+CD56+NKG2C+, CD3+CD56+NKG2C- and CD3+CD56-NKG2C+ T cells. HCMV seropositivity marked most of the eight sequenced donors; one was seronegative.

The source was PBMCs from blood, collected on the day of vaccination. V is TRBV4-3 and J is TRBJ2-1; 10 bases are a match to TRBD1. The receptor was isolated from a man aged 50 to 59 who received an inactivated influenza vaccine. CDR3 amino acids: CASSQDRDRGGDEQFF. DNA for the CDR3: TGCGCCAGCAGCCAAGACCGGGACAGGGGAGGGGATGAGCAGTTCTTC.